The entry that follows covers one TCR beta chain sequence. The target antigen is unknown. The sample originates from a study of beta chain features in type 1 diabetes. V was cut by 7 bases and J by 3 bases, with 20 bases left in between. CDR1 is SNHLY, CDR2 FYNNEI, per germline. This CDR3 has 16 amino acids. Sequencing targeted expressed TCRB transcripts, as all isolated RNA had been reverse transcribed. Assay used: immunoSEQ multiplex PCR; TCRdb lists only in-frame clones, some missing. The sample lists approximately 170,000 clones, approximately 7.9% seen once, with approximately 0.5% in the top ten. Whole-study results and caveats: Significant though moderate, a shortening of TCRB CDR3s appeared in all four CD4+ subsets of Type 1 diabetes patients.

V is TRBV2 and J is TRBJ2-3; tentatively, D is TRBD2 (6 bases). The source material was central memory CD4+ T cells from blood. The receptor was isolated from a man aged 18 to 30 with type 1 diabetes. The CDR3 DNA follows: TGTGCCAGCACCGAATTCGGTGGGGGGAGAACAGATACGCAGTATTTT. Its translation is CASTEFGGGRTDTQYF.